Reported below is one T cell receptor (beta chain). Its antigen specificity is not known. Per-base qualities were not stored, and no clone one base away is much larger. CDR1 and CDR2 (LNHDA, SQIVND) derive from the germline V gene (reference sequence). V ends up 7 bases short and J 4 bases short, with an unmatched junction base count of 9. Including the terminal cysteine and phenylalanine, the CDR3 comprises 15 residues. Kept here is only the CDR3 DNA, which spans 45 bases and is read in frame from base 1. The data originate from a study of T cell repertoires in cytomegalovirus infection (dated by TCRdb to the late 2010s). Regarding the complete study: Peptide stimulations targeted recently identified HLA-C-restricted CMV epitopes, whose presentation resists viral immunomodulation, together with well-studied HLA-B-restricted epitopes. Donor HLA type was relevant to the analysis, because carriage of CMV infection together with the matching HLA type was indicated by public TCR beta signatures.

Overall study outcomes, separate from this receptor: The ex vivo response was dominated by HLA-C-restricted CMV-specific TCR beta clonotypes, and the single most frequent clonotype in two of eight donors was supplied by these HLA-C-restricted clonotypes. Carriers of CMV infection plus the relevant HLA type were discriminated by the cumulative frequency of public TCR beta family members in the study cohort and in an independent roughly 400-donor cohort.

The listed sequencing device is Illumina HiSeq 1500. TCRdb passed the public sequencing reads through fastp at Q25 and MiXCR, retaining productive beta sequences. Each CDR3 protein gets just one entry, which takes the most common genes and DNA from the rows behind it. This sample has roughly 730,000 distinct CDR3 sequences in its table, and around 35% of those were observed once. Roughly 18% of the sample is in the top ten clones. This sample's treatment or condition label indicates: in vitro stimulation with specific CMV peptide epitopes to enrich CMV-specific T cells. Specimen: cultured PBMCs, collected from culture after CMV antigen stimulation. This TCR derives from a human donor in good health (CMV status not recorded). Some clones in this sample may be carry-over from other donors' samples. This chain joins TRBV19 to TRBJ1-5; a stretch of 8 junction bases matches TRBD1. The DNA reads TGTGCCAGTACCACTCGGACAGGGAAGAATCAGCCCCAGCATTTT. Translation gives CASTTRTGKNQPQHF.